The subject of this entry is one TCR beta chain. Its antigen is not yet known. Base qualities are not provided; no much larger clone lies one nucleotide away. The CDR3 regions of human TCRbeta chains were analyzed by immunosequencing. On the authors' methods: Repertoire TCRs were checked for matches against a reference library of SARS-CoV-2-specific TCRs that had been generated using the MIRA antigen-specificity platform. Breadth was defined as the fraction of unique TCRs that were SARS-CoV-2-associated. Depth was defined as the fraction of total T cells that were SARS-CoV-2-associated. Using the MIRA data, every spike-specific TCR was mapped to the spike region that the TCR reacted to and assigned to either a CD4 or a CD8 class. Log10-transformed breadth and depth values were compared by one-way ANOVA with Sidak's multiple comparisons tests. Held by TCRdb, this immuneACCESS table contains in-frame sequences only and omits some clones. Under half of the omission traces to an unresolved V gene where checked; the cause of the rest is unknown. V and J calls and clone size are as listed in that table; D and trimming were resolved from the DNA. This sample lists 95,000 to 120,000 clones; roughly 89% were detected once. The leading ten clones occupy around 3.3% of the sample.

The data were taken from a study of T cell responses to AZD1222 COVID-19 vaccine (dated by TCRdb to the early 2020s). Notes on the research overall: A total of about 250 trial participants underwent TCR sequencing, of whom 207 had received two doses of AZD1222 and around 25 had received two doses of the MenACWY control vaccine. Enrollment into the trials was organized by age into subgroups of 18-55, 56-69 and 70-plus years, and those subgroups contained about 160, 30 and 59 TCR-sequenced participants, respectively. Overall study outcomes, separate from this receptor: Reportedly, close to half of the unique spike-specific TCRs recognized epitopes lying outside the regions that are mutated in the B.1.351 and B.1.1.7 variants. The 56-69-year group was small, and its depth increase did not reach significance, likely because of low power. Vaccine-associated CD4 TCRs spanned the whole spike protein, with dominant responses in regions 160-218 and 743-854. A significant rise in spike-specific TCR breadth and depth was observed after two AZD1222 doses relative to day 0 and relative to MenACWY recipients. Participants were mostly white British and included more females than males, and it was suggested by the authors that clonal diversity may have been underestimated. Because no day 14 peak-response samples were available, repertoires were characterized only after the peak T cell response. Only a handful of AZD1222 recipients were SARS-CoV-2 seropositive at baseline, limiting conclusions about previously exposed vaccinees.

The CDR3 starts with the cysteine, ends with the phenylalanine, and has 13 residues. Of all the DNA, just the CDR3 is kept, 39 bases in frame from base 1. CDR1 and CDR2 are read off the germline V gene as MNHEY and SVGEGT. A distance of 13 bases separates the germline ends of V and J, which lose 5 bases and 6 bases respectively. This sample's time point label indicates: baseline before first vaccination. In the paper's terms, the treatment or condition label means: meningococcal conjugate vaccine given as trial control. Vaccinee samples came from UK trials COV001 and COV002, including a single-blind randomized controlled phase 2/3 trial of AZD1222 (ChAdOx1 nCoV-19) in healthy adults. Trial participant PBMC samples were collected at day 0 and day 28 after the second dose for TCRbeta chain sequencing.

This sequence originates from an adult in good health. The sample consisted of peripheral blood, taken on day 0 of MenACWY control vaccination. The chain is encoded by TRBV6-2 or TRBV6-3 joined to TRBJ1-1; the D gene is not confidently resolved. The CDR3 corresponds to CASSIGPMSEAFF. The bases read TGTGCCAGCAGTATCGGACCCATGTCTGAAGCTTTCTTT.